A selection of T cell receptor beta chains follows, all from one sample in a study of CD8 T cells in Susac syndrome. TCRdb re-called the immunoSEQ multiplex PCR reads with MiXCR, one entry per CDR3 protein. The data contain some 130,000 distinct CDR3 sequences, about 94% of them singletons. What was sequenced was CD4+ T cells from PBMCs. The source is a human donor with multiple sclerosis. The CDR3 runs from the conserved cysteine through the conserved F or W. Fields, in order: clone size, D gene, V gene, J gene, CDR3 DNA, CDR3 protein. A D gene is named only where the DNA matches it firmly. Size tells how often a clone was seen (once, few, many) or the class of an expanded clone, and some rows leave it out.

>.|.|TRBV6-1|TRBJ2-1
TGTGCCAGCGGGGGGACGCCTGGGCTCTTC
CASGGTPGLF
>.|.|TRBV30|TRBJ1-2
TGTGCCTGGAGTGTATTTGCGGGCACCTATGGCTACACCTTC
CAWSVFAGTYGYTF
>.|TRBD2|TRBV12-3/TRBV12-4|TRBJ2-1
TGTGCCAGCAGTGGGGGACTAGCGGGTAAGCAGTTCTTC
CASSGGLAGKQFF
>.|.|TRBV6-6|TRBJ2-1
TGTGCCAGCAGTCGGGGAGGCGATGAGCAGTTCTTC
CASSRGGDEQFF
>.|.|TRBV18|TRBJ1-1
TGTGCCAGCTCACCACAGTCAGCCGAAGCTTTCTTT
CASSPQSAEAFF
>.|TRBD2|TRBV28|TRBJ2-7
TGTGCCAGCAGCCTAGATAGACTAGCGGGAGGCTACGAGCAGTACTTC
CASSLDRLAGGYEQYF
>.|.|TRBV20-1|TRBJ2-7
TGCAGTGCCGGGTACGAGCAGTACTTC
CSAGYEQYF
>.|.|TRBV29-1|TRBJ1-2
TGCAGCGTTGAATTCATAGGGGAAGAAACCTTC
CSVEFIGEETF
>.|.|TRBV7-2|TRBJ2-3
TGTGCCAGCAGCTCAAGGGTGGATACGCAGTATTTT
CASSSRVDTQYF
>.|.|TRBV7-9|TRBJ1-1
TGTGCCAGCAGCCCCATGGGCACTGAAGCTTTCTTT
CASSPMGTEAFF
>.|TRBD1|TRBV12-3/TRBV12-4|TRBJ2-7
TGTGCCAGCAGCCTGGGACAGGGCAAGTCCCACGAGCAGTACTTC
CASSLGQGKSHEQYF
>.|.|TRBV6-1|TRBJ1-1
TGTGCCAGCAGTCCTCTTCTGGCCGTCCGGAGGGACACTGAAGCTTTCTTT
CASSPLLAVRRDTEAFF
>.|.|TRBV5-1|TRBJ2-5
TGCGCCAGCAGCTTGGCCAGTGGAGGCAGACCTTTTCAAGAGACCCAGTACTTC
CASSLASGGRPFQETQYF
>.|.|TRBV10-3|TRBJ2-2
TGTGCCATCAATGATAACAGGGAAACCGCCGGGGAGCTGTTTTTT
CAINDNRETAGELFF
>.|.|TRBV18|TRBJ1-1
TGTGCCAGCTCACCACCAACCAGAAACACTGAAGCTTTCTTT
CASSPPTRNTEAFF
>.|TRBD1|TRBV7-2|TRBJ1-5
TGTGCCAGCAGCTTAGCCCTCGACAGGGTCGTCAGTCAGCCCCAGCATTTT
CASSLALDRVVSQPQHF
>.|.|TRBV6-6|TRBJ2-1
TGTGCCAGCAGTTACGGCCCGCAGCAGTTCTTC
CASSYGPQQFF
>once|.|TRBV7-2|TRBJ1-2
TGTGCCAGCACCTTAGACAGAGCAGGCTACACCTTC
CASTLDRAGYTF
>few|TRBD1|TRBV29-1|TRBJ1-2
TGCAGCGTTGATGAACAGGGGGCGGATGGCTACACCTTT
CSVDEQGADGYTF
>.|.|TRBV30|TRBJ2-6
TGTGCCTGCTTGGCAAGGGGGTGGGATGGGGCCAACGTCCTGACTTTC
CACLARGWDGANVLTF
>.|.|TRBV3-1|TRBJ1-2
TGTGCCAGCAGCCAAGGGGGGGGAGGCCGAGGCTACACCTTC
CASSQGGGGRGYTF
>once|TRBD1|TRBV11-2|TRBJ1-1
TGTGCCAGCAGCGCAGGGGGTCGGGTTGAAGCTTTCTTT
CASSAGGRVEAFF
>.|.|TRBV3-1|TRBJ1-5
TGTGCCAGCAGCCAAGAAGGGGGCAATCAGCCCCAGCATTTT
CASSQEGGNQPQHF
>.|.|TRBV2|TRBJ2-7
TGTGCCAGCGGCATTATGCAGGGTGTCTACGAGCAGTACTTC
CASGIMQGVYEQYF
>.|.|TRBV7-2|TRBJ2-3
TGTGCCAGCAGGTTAACTCTAGGGGCAGATACGCAGTATTTT
CASRLTLGADTQYF
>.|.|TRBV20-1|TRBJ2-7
TGCAGTGCTAGAGATCAGGCAGTCCCTTACGAGCAGTACTTC
CSARDQAVPYEQYF
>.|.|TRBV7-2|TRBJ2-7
TGTGCCAGCAGCTTAGACAGGACCTACGAGCAGTACTTC
CASSLDRTYEQYF
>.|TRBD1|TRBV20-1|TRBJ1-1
TGCAGTGCTTCCGGGACAGTGGACACTGAAGCTTTCTTT
CSASGTVDTEAFF
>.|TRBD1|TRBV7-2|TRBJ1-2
TGTGCCAGCAGCTTACCCGAGGCCAGGGGGCGGACTGGCTACACCTTC
CASSLPEARGRTGYTF
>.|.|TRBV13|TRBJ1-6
TGTGCCAGCAGCCCTCGGACGAATTCACCCCTCCACTTT
CASSPRTNSPLHF
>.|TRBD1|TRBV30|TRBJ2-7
TGTGCCTGGTGGCAGGGGGCAGGGGAGCAGTACTTC
CAWWQGAGEQYF
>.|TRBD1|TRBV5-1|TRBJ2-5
TGCGCCAGCAGCTTAGGGACAGAGAGGGGGACCCAGTACTTC
CASSLGTERGTQYF
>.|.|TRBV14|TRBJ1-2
TGTGCCAGCAGCGATCCGCCGACTAACTATGGCTACACCTTC
CASSDPPTNYGYTF
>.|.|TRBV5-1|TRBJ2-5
TGCGCCAGCAGCTCTTTAGCGGCCCTCCAAGAGACCCAGTACTTC
CASSSLAALQETQYF
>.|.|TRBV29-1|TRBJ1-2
TGCAGCGCGTCACAGGGAACGACGGGGCCCGGCGGGGGCGGCTACACCTTC
CSASQGTTGPGGGGYTF
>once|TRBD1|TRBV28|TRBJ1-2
TGTGCCAGCAGTCCTCTTCCGGGACAGGGGAGGGGAGGCTACACCTTC
CASSPLPGQGRGGYTF
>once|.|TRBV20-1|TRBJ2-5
TGCAGTGCTAGAGAGGGACCCGGTCATGAGACCCAGTACTTC
CSAREGPGHETQYF
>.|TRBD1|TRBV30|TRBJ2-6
TGTGCCTGGAGTCAGGGGGAAGTCGGGGCCAACGTCCTGACTTTC
CAWSQGEVGANVLTF
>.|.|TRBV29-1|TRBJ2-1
TGCAGCGTCCACTCCCAGGGAAAGAAGAATGAGCAGTTCTTC
CSVHSQGKKNEQFF
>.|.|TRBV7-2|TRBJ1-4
TGTGCCAGCAGTCCTGACACCTTCAATGAAAAACTGTTTTTT
CASSPDTFNEKLFF
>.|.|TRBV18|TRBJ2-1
TGTGCCAGCTCACCGTTGGGGGACCTTAAAGAGCAGTTCTTC
CASSPLGDLKEQFF
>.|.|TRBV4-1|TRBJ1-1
TGCGCCAGCAGCCAAGATCAGGCAGCTGAAGCTTTCTTT
CASSQDQAAEAFF